Following are 22 T cell receptor beta chains from one sample sequenced in a study of technical replicates of blood from several donors. The repertoire was sequenced with immunoSEQ multiplex PCR; TCRdb's copy has only in-frame clones and lacks some. Of over 55,000 clones in the sample, approximately 83% were seen once. Sequencing was performed on PBMCs. The receptors shown here come from a human donor in good health. Some clones in this sample may be carry-over from other donors' samples.

The CDR3, as DNA: TGCGCCAGCAGCTCCCAAGGAGTGTCAGATACGCAGTATTTT. It codes for CASSSQGVSDTQYF. The chain carries TRBV5-1 and TRBJ2-3; D is uncertain. Germline V gives CDR1 SGHRS, CDR2 YFSETQ. The CDR3 loop spans 14 amino acids. The V and J ends lost 3 bases and 4 bases respectively, with 12 bases between them. Full variable domain (rest looked up from reference TRBV5-1 and TRBJ2-3): KAGVTQTPRYLIKTRGQQVTLSCSPISGHRSVSWYQQTPGQGLQFLFEYFSETQRNKGNFPGRFSGRQFSNSRSEMNVSTLELGDSALYLCASSSQGVSDTQYFGPGTRLTVL.

The genes are TRBV27 and TRBJ2-7; weak D call: TRBD1 (5 bases). Trimming removed 3 bases at V and 3 bases at J, with 9 bases between. CDR1 MNHEY and CDR2 SMNVEV come from the germline V gene (reference sequence). This CDR3 has 13 residues. The CDR3: CASSLTAYYEQYF. DNA of the CDR3: TGTGCCAGCAGTTTGACAGCCTACTACGAGCAGTACTTC.

This clone was seen a few times. The chain combines TRBV15 with TRBJ1-5; D call uncertain. CDR1 is LNHNV and CDR2 is YYDKDF in the germline V gene (reference sequence). V was cut by 0 bases and J by 4 bases, with 16 bases left in between. This CDR3 contains 17 residues. The CDR3 loop is CATSREVGLGENQPQHF. The CDR3 DNA reads TGTGCCACCAGCAGAGAGGTCGGCCTGGGAGAGAATCAGCCCCAGCATTTT.

V is TRBV19 and J is TRBJ2-1, with 13 positions matching TRBD2. Looked up from germline, CDR1 is LNHDA and CDR2 is SQIVND (reference sequence). Trimming cost V 5 bases and J 6 bases; bases outside gene matches: 13. The CDR3 covers 18 residues. The CDR3 bases are TGTGCCAGTAGTCCCGGACCCGGGACTAGCGGGACCCCCAATGAGCAGTTCTTC. This translates into CASSPGPGTSGTPNEQFF.

This chain uses TRBV2 with TRBJ2-2; 14 nucleotides align to TRBD2. Unmatched junction bases numbered 3, after V lost 3 bases and J lost 6 bases. Germline CDR1 SNHLY, CDR2 FYNNEI. This CDR3 is built from 16 residues. CDR3 sequence reads: CASSERTSGRSGELFF. For the CDR3, the DNA is TGTGCCAGCAGTGAGCGGACTAGCGGGAGGTCCGGGGAGCTGTTTTTT.

The chain employs TRBV7-2 and TRBJ2-3; 13 bases line up with TRBD2. This CDR3 comprises 16 residues. V was clipped by 7 bases and J by 5 bases; unmatched bases: 9. CDR1 and CDR2 from the germline V gene are SGHTA and FQGNSA. CDR3 residues: CASILGLAGVKDTQYF. CDR3 DNA sequence: TGTGCCAGCATACTAGGACTAGCGGGAGTTAAAGATACGCAGTATTTT.

The chain joins TRBV11-2 to TRBJ2-1; possibly TRBD2 for D (6 bases). The CDR3 consists of 16 residues. V lost 1 base to trimming and J lost 0 bases, with 10 bases between them. Per the germline V gene, CDR1 is SGHAT and CDR2 is FQNNGV. CDR3 nucleotide sequence: TGTGCCAGCAGCTTAGGGGGGGAGAGCTCCTACAATGAGCAGTTCTTC. Protein product: CASSLGGESSYNEQFF.

The gene calls are TRBV19 and TRBJ2-2, with D possibly TRBD2 on 6 matching bases. CDR1 is LNHDA and CDR2 is SQIVND in the germline V gene (reference sequence). Trimming removed 4 bases at V and 3 bases at J, with 9 bases between. The CDR3 spans 14 residues. The CDR3 coding sequence is TGTGCCAGTAGTACCGGGACTCACACCGGGGAGCTGTTTTTT. Its translation is CASSTGTHTGELFF.

This chain connects TRBV27 to TRBJ2-3; D is unresolved. Germline V gene sequence: CDR1 MNHEY, CDR2 SMNVEV (reference sequence). With 7 bases removed from V and 2 bases from J, the gap between germline ends came to 10 bases. The CDR3 has 13 residues. CDR3 sequence reads: CASTRDTTDTQYF. The CDR3 coding sequence is TGTGCCAGCACCCGAGACACCACAGATACGCAGTATTTT.

CDR3 sequence (DNA): TGTGCCAGCAGTCGGGTCTCGGACACTGAAGCTTTCTTT. Translation gives CASSRVSDTEAFF. The J gene is TRBJ1-1, the V gene TRBV2, with no clear D. The CDR3 is 13 amino acids. CDR1 and CDR2 (germline): SNHLY, FYNNEI. V shed 5 bases and J shed 3 bases, with 10 bases lying between them.

The chain combines TRBV11-2 with TRBJ1-2, with D possibly being TRBD1 (6 bases). The germline V gene has CDR1 SGHAT and CDR2 FQNNGV. This CDR3 comprises 16 residues. With 5 bases removed from V and 4 bases from J, the gap between germline ends came to 20 bases. CDR3 loop: CASSPLRTDSSYGYTF. CDR3 bases: TGTGCCAGCAGCCCCCTCCGGACAGACTCCTCCTATGGCTACACCTTC.

The chain recombines TRBV7-9 with TRBJ1-1, with D hard to call. The ends were cut back, 3 bases at V and 7 bases at J, with 12 bases in the middle. There are 13 residues in the CDR3. Germline V CDR1 and CDR2: SEHNR, FQNEAQ (reference sequence). The chain's CDR3 is CASSFEGPGEAFF. The CDR3 DNA sequence: TGTGCCAGCAGCTTCGAGGGCCCGGGTGAAGCTTTCTTT.

CDR3 sequence reads: CASSLGDTLSYEQYF. CDR3 nucleotides: TGTGCCAGCAGCTTAGGGGACACACTCTCCTACGAGCAGTACTTC. This chain joins TRBV7-6 and TRBJ2-7, with a weak D call TRBD1 (6 bases). The V end lost 1 base, the J end lost 0 bases, and 10 bases lay between the germline ends. This CDR3 has 15 amino acids. Germline CDR1 and CDR2: SGHVS and FNYEAQ.

This clone was detected a few times. The CDR3 sequence is CASSLDRGQAFF. CDR3 DNA: TGTGCCAGCAGCTTAGACAGGGGGCAAGCTTTCTTT. The V and J genes are TRBV7-8 and TRBJ1-1, with 9 bases fitting TRBD1. The CDR3 extends over 12 amino acids. Germline CDR1 SGHVS, CDR2 FQNEAQ. The trim removed 1 base at V and 9 bases at J, leaving 0 bases unmatched.

The V gene is TRBV2, the J gene TRBJ2-2, with a tentative D call TRBD1 (5 bases). Germline V gene sequence: CDR1 SNHLY, CDR2 FYNNEI. Deletions cut 6 bases from V and 5 bases from J, with 10 bases between. This CDR3 has 13 amino acids. The CDR3 DNA is TGTGCCAGCAGGATCAGGGTTACCGGGGAGCTGTTTTTT. It encodes CASRIRVTGELFF.

The V gene is TRBV19, the J gene TRBJ1-4; 7 nucleotides line up with TRBD1. The CDR3 length is 17 residues. Germline V gives CDR1 LNHDA, CDR2 SQIVND (reference sequence). The V segment lost 7 bases and the J segment 0 bases; nucleotides outside the gene matches: 11. In DNA form, the CDR3 reads TGTGCCAGTAACTTTGGGACAGCACTTTCAACTAATGAAAAACTGTTTTTT. Encoded protein: CASNFGTALSTNEKLFF.

This rearrangement joins TRBV11-2 to TRBJ2-1, with TRBD2 identical over 7 bases. The V segment lost 7 bases and the J segment 9 bases; nucleotides outside the gene matches: 9. Germline V gene data show CDR1 as SGHAT and CDR2 as FQNNGV. CDR3 length: 13 residues. CDR3 sequence reads: CASTLGPSGEQFF. CDR3 nucleotide sequence: TGTGCCAGCACCTTGGGCCCTAGCGGTGAGCAGTTCTTC.

The CDR3 nucleotides read TGTGCCAGCAGCCCCAGGGGTCCCAACTATGGCTACACCTTC. It codes for CASSPRGPNYGYTF. This sequence joins TRBV27 and TRBJ1-2; D might be TRBD1 (6 bases). The CDR3 runs to 14 residues. V was shortened by 6 bases and J by 2 bases, with 13 bases between the two germline ends. Germline V CDR1 and CDR2: MNHEY, SMNVEV (reference sequence).

This clone was observed a few times. CDR3 nucleotide sequence: TGTGCCAGCAGCTTGACTGGGAACACTGAAGCTTTCTTT. It specifies CASSLTGNTEAFF. The chain joins TRBV5-5 to TRBJ1-1; no reliable D call. V shed 1 base and J shed 1 base, with 5 bases lying between them. This CDR3 is 13 amino acids long. The V gene's germline CDR1 is SGHKS and CDR2 YYEKEE (reference sequence).

V gene TRBV6-4 combines with J gene TRBJ1-2, with a tentative D call TRBD1 (6 bases). The germline CDR1 and CDR2 sequences are MRHNA and SNTAGT. The germline V and J ends were trimmed by 3 bases and 4 bases, with 15 bases remaining between them. This CDR3 spans 15 amino acids. The CDR3 region is CASSEPGESIYGYTF. The CDR3 bases are TGTGCCAGCAGTGAACCAGGGGAGTCGATCTATGGCTACACCTTC.

The chain joins TRBV4-1 to TRBJ2-3; D is perhaps TRBD2 (6 bases). V lost 5 bases and J 3 bases, leaving 18 bases between the germline ends. Germline assignment: CDR1 MGHRA and CDR2 YSYEKL. The CDR3 covers 16 residues. The chain's CDR3 is CASSGTGHGWTDTQYF. In DNA form, the CDR3 reads TGCGCCAGCAGCGGGACTGGCCATGGATGGACAGATACGCAGTATTTT.

The chain carries TRBV7-3 and TRBJ1-1, with 7 bases fitting TRBD1. V lost 5 bases, J lost 7 bases, and 10 bases stayed unmatched. This CDR3 contains 14 residues. Germline V gives CDR1 SGHTA, CDR2 FQGTGA. CDR3 DNA: TGTGCCAGCAGCGAACTCACAGGGGAAGGTGAAGCTTTCTTT. It specifies CASSELTGEGEAFF. Combining the CDR3 with reference TRBV7-3 and TRBJ1-1 gives the whole variable domain GAGVSQTPSNKVTEKGKYVELRCDPISGHTALYWYRQSLGQGPEFLIYFQGTGAADDSGLPNDRFFAVRPEGSVSTLKIQRTERGDSAVYLCASSELTGEGEAFFGQGTRLTVV.